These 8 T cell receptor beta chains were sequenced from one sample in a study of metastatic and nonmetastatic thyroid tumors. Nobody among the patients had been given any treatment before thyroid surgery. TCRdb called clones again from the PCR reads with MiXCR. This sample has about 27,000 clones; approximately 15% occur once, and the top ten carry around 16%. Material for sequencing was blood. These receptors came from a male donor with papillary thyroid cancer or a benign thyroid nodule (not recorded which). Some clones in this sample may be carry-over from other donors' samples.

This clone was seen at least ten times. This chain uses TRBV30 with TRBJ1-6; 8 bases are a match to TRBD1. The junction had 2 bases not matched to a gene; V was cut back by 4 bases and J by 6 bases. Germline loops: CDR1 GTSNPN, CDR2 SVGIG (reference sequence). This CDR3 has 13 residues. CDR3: CAWMGQVNSPLHF. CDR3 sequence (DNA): TGTGCCTGGATGGGACAGGTTAATTCACCCCTCCACTTT.

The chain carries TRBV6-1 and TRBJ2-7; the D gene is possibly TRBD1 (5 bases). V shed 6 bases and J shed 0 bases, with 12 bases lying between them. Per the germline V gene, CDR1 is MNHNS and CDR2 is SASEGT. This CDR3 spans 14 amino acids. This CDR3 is CASRIKDTSYEQYF. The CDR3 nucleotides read TGTGCCAGCAGAATAAAGGACACCTCCTACGAGCAGTACTTC.

The CDR3 spells CASSKRAWTSGSPLHF. The CDR3 DNA sequence: TGTGCCAGCAGCAAAAGAGCCTGGACAAGCGGATCACCCCTCCACTTT. V is TRBV3-1 and J is TRBJ1-6, with D possibly TRBD1 on 5 matching bases. The CDR3 is 16 amino acids. The V gene lost 5 bases and the J gene lost 10 bases, with 21 bases spanning the gap. CDR1 is LGHDT and CDR2 is YNNKEL in the germline V gene (reference sequence).

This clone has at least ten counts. The CDR3 protein is CASSTGEGRGYTF. The CDR3 nucleotides are TGTGCCAGCAGCACCGGGGAAGGACGCGGCTACACCTTC. The V gene is TRBV3-1, the J gene TRBJ1-2; no firm D call. V lost 5 bases and J lost 8, with 15 bases in between. Germline assignment: CDR1 LGHDT and CDR2 YNNKEL (reference sequence). The CDR3 covers 13 residues.

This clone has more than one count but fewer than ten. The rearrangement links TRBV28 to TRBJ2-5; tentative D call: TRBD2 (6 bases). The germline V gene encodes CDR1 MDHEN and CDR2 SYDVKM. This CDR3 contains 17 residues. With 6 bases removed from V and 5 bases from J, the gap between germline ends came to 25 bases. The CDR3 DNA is TGTGCCAGCAGCCCACTCTTAGCGGAGGACGTCCGGGAGACCCAGTACTTC. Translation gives CASSPLLAEDVRETQYF.

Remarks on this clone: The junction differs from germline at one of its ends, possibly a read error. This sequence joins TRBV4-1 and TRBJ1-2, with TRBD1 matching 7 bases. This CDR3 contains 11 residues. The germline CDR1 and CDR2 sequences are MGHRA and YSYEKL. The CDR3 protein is CASMRQGFVTF. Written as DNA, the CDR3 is TGTGCCAGCATGCGACAGGGTTTCGTCACCTTC.

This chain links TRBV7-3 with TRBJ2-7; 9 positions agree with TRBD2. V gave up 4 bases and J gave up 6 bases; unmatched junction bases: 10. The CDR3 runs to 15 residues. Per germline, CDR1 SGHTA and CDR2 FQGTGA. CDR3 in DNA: TGTGCCAGCAGCTCCCACGTAGCGGGGGTAGGCGAGCAGTACTTC. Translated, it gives CASSSHVAGVGEQYF.

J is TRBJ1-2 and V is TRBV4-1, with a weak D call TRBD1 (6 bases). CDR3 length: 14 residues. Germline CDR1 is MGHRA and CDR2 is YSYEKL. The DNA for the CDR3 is TGCGGCTGCAGCCGAGACGGTACAGGGCATGGCTACACCTTC. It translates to CGCSRDGTGHGYTF.